The text below deals with one T cell receptor beta chain. Its cognate antigen is unknown. This specimen belongs to a study of OX40 agonist ivuxolimab in advanced cancers. Study-level background: Hepatocellular carcinoma, melanoma, renal cell or head and neck cancer affected the dose-escalation patients. Regarding the study as a whole: It was also the case that some nonresponders had low normalized T-cell clonal expansion. Doses of 0.1 to 3.0 mg/kg were accompanied by clonal expansion of CD4+ and CD8+ blood T cells by week 6.

V gave up 3 bases and J gave up 5 bases, with 11 bases separating them. Germline V lookup: CDR1 SGHRS, CDR2 YFSETQ. The CDR3 totals 14 residues. Sequencing used immunoSEQ multiplex PCR; TCRdb keeps in-frame clones, though not all of them. The sample holds 60,000 to 75,000 clones, 84% seen once. Sampling times: baseline, cycle 4 day 1, cycle 7 day 1. This sample comprised CD4+ or CD8+ T cells sorted from blood, obtained in a trial of the OX40 agonist ivuxolimab. V is TRBV5-1 and J is TRBJ2-2, with D possibly TRBD1 on 6 matching bases. The clonotype comes from an adult with an advanced solid tumor such as melanoma, head and neck, liver or kidney cancer. The CDR3 region has the DNA TGCGCCAGCAGCTCCCACCAGGGGACCGGGGAGCTGTTTTTT. Translated, it gives CASSSHQGTGELFF.